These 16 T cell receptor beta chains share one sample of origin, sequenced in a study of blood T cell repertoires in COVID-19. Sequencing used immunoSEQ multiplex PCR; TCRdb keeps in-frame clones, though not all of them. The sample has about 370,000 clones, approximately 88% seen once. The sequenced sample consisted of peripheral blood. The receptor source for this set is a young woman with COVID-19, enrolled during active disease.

The CDR3 nucleotides are TGTGCCAGCAGCTGGGACAGCCTAGATACGCAGTATTTT. Its protein is CASSWDSLDTQYF. V and J are TRBV5-4 and TRBJ2-3; 7 positions match TRBD1. CDR3 size: 13 residues. J was trimmed by 5 bases and V by 3 bases; bases with no gene match: 3. The germline V gene encodes CDR1 SGHNT and CDR2 YYREEE (reference sequence).

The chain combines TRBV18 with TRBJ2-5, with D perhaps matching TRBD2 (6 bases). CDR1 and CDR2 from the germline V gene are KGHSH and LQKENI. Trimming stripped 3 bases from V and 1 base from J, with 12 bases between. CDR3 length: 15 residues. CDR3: CASSPAGTPQETQYF. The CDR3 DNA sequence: TGTGCCAGCTCACCGGCCGGGACTCCCCAAGAGACCCAGTACTTC.

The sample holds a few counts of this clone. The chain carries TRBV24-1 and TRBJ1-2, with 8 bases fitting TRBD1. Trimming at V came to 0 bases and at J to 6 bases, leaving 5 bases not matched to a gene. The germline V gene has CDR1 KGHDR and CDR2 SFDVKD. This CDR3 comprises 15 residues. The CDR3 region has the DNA TGTGCCACCAGTGATTTGGGACAGGGAGTCGATGGCTACACCTTC. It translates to CATSDLGQGVDGYTF.

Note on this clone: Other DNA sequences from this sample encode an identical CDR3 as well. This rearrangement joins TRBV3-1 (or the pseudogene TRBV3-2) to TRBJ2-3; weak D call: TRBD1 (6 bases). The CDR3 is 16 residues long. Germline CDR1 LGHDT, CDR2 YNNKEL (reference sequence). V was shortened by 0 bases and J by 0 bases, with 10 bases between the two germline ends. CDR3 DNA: TGTGCCAGCAGCCAAGATGTGGGGGCCAGCACAGATACGCAGTATTTT. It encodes CASSQDVGASTDTQYF.

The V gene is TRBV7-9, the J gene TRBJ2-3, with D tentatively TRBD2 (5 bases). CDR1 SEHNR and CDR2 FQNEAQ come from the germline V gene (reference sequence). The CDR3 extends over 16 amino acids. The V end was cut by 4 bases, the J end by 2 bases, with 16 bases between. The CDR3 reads CASSSSRSGSTDTQYF. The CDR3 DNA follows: TGTGCCAGCAGCTCAAGTCGGTCGGGGTCCACAGATACGCAGTATTTT. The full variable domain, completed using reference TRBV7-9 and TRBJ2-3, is DTGVSQNPRHKITKRGQNVTFRCDPISEHNRLYWYRQTLGQGPEFLTYFQNEAQLEKSRLLSDRFSAERPKGSFSTLEIQRTEQGDSAMYLCASSSSRSGSTDTQYFGPGTRLTVL.

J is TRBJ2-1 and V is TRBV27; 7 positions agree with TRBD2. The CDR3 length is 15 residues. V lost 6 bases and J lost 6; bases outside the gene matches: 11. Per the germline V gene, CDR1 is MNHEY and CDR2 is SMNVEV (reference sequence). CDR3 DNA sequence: TGTGCCAGCAGAGGCGGACTAGTAAGGGGCAATGAGCAGTTCTTC. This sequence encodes CASRGGLVRGNEQFF.

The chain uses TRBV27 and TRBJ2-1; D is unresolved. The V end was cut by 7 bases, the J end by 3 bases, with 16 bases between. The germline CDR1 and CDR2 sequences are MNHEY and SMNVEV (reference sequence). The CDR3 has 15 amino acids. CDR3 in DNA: TGTGCCAGCAAGTTAACCGATGGGCACTACAATGAGCAGTTCTTC. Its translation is CASKLTDGHYNEQFF.

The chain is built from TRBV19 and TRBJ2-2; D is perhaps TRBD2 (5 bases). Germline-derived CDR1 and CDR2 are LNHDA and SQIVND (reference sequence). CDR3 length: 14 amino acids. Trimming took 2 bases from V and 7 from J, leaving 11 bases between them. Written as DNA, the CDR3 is TGTGCCAGTAGTATAAATCCGGGGATCGGGGAGCTGTTTTTT. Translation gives CASSINPGIGELFF.

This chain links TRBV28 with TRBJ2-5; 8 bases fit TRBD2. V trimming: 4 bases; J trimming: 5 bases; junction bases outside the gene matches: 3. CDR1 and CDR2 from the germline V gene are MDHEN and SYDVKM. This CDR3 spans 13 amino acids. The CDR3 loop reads CASSWSGGETQYF. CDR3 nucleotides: TGTGCCAGCAGTTGGAGCGGGGGCGAGACCCAGTACTTC.

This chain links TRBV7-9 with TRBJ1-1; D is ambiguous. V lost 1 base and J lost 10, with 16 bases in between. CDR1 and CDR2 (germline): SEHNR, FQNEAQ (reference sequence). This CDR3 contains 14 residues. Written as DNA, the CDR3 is TGTGCCAGCAGCTTAGAAAGGTTTTTAGCGGGAGCTTTCTTT. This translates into CASSLERFLAGAFF.

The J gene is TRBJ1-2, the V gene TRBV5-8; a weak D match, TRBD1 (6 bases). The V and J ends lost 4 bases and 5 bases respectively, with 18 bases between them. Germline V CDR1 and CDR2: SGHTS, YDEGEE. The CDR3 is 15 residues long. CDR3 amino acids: CASSSRDTMWYGYTF. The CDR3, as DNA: TGTGCCAGCAGCAGTAGGGACACTATGTGGTATGGCTACACCTTC. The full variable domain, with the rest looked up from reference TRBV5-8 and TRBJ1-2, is EAGVTQSPTHLIKTRGQQATLRCSPISGHTSVYWYQQALGLGLQFLLWYDEGEERNRGNFPPRFSGRQFPNYSSELNVNALELEDSALYLCASSSRDTMWYGYTFGSGTRLTVV.

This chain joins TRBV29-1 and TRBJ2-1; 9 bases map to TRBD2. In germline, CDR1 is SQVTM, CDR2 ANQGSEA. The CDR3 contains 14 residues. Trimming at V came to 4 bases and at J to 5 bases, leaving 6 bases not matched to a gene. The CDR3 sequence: CSVVWTSVDNEQFF. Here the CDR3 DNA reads TGCAGCGTTGTTTGGACTAGCGTAGACAATGAGCAGTTCTTC.

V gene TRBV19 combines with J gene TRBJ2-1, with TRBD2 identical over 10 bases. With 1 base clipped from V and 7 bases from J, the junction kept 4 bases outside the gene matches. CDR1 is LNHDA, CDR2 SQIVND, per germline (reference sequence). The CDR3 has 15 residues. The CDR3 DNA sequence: TGTGCCAGTAGTATAGTCGATAGCGGGAGGAATGAGCAGTTCTTC. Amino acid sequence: CASSIVDSGRNEQFF.

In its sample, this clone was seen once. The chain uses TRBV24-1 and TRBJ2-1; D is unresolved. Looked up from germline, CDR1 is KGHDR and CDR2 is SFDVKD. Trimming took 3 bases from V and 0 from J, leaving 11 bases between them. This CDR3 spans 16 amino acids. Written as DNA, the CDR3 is TGTGCCACCAGTGATCCCCGGGTCGCCTCCTACAATGAGCAGTTCTTC. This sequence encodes CATSDPRVASYNEQFF.

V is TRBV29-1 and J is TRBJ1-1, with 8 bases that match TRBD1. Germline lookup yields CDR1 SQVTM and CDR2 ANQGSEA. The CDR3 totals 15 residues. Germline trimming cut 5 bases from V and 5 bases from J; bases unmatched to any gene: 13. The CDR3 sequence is CSVPSDRVWGTEAFF. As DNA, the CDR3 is TGCAGCGTTCCCTCGGACAGGGTTTGGGGGACTGAAGCTTTCTTT.

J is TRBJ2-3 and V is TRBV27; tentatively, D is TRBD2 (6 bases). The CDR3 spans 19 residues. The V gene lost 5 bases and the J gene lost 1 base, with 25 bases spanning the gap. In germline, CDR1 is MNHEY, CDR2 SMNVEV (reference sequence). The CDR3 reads CASSPSLAGPVPGTDTQYF. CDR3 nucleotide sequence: TGTGCCAGCAGTCCATCCCTCGCGGGGCCGGTACCGGGCACAGATACGCAGTATTTT.